The 5 T cell receptor beta chains below come from one sample, sequenced in a study of beta chain features in type 1 diabetes. What was sequenced were expressed TCRB transcripts, since all of the isolated RNA had been reverse transcribed. The repertoire was sequenced with immunoSEQ multiplex PCR; TCRdb's copy has only in-frame clones and lacks some. The data contain under 450,000 clones, approximately 13% of them singletons. Sequencing input: naive CD4+ T cells from blood. The receptors derive from a young man in good health.

This clone was detected a few times. The V gene is TRBV21-1, the J gene TRBJ2-1; TRBD2, the table's D call, was not compared with the DNA. TRBV21-1 is a pseudogene segment. The CDR3 sequence is 14 residues long. Here the CDR3 reads CASSRGGQDNEQFF. The CDR3 nucleotides are TGTGCCAGCAGCAGGGGGGGCCAAGACAATGAGCAGTTCTTC.

This clone appeared a single time. The J gene is TRBJ2-3, the V gene TRBV4-1, with a possible D match to TRBD1 (6 bases). The germline V gene has CDR1 MGHRA and CDR2 YSYEKL. The V gene lost 4 bases and the J gene lost 2 bases, with 13 bases spanning the gap. This CDR3 has 15 residues. DNA of the CDR3: TGCGCCAGCAGCCGCATATACAGGGTCACAGATACGCAGTATTTT. It yields the protein CASSRIYRVTDTQYF.

This clone occurred a few times. The rearrangement uses TRBV4-3 and TRBJ2-4; perhaps TRBD2 as D (6 bases). Deletions cut 4 bases from V and 0 bases from J, with 22 bases between. This CDR3 has 19 amino acids. The germline CDR1 and CDR2 sequences are LGHNA and YSLEER. The CDR3 region has the DNA TGCGCCAGCAGCCGGGTACCGGGAGTCGGACTTTTAGCCAAAAACATTCAGTACTTC. This sequence encodes CASSRVPGVGLLAKNIQYF.

This clone was observed a few times. This chain joins TRBV5-1 and TRBJ1-4; D uncertain. Germline V gene data show CDR1 as SGHRS and CDR2 as YFSETQ. V was clipped by 1 base and J by 7 bases, with 17 bases between them. The CDR3 spans 16 residues. CDR3 coding DNA: TGCGCCAGCAGCTTGCATTCACCCTCGGACGGTGAAAAACTGTTTTTT. This gives the protein CASSLHSPSDGEKLFF.

In this sample, this clone turned up a few times. The chain joins TRBV9 to TRBJ1-1; D is uncertain. Between the trimmed V and J ends, which lost 4 bases and 0 bases, there was a span of 7 bases. CDR3 length: 13 amino acids. In germline, CDR1 is SGDLS, CDR2 YYNGEE. CDR3 protein: CASSLYMNTEAFF. DNA of the CDR3: TGTGCCAGCAGCTTATACATGAACACTGAAGCTTTCTTT.